Here is one TCR beta chain with its context. As yet, its antigen is unknown. These data belong to a study of beta chain features in type 1 diabetes. Study summary: Patients looked much like healthy donors when it came to age, gender and cell yields. Whole-study findings and limits: Among all four CD4+ subsets, Type 1 diabetes patients had TCRB CDR3s that were moderately but significantly shorter. The cDNA sequencing approach could over-represent high-TCR-expressing cells.

Sequenced material consisted of expressed TCRB transcripts (all of the isolated RNA was reverse transcribed). Naive, central memory and regulatory T cell samples produced a mean of approximately 4 million reads. Profiled with immunoSEQ multiplex PCR; TCRdb holds only in-frame clones, not every one. Among a few hundred thousand clones listed, 14% were seen once. From germline, CDR1 is PRHDT and CDR2 FYEKMQ (reference sequence). The CDR3 covers 14 residues. V lost 3 bases to trimming and J lost 3 bases, with 11 bases between them. The chain links TRBV13 to TRBJ1-1, with D uncertain. The material sequenced was naive CD4+ T cells from blood. The sequence came from a man in his thirties or forties with type 1 diabetes. CDR3 in DNA: TGTGCCAGCAGCTTCCTAAGGAGGGACACTGAAGCTTTCTTT. As protein: CASSFLRRDTEAFF.